This T cell receptor beta chain comes out of a study of radiotherapy plus CTLA-4 blockade in lung cancer (dated by TCRdb to 2016 to 2019). At the level of the whole study: Among enrolled patients, 18% had an objective response and 31% reached disease control. What the authors observed across the whole study: Increased serum interferon-beta after radiation, together with early dynamic changes in blood T cell clones, were reported to be the strongest predictors of response. TCR clones derived from tumors expanded in peripheral blood after treatment with radiotherapy and ipilimumab.

CDR1 and CDR2 were assigned from the germline V gene as SNHLY and FYNNEI. Its CDR3 holds 15 amino acids, cysteine through phenylalanine. CDR3 DNA only is kept here, 45 bases in frame from base 1. At the junction V is shortened by 6 bases and J by 5 bases, with 17 bases in between. In the case of this clone: Its antigen remains undetermined. No much larger clonotype is one base removed from it; base qualities were not supplied.

Library preparation used the immunoSEQ multiplex PCR assay. Here the immuneACCESS table is served through TCRdb, limited to in-frame sequences with V and J called. Missing clones are a known gap in these copies; in checked studies unresolved V genes cover under half, and the rest lacks a known reason. This sample gives roughly 100,000 clones in total; over 75% of them show up just once. The ten largest clones take up under 2.5% of the sample. Focal radiation therapy combined with CTLA-4 blockade (ipilimumab) was tested in patients with chemo-refractory metastatic non-small-cell lung cancer. Sample: peripheral blood, taken from a patient treated with radiotherapy plus ipilimumab. This clonotype originated in a human donor with non-small cell lung cancer that progressed on radiotherapy plus ipilimumab. Some clones in this sample may be carry-over from other donors' samples. This chain joins TRBV2 to TRBJ1-5; TRBD1 is a weak D gene call, 6 bases matching. The CDR3 loop reads CASRNLGGLDQPQHF. The DNA sequence is given as TGTGCCAGCAGGAACCTCGGGGGGCTAGATCAGCCCCAGCATTTT.